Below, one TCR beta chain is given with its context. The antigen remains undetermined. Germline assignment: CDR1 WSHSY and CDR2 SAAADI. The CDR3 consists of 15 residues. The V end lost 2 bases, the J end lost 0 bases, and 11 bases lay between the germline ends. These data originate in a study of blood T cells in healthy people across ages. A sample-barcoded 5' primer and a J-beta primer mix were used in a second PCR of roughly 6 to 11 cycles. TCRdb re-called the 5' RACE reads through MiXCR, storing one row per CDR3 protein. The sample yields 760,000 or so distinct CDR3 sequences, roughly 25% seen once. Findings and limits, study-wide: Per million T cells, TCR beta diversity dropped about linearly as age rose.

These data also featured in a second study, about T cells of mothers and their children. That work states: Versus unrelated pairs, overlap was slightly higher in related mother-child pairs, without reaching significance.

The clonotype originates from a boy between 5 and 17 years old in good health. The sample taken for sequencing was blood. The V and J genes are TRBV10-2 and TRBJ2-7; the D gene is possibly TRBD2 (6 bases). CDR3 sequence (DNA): TGCGCCAGCAGTGAGCGGCTAGCGAGCTCCTACGAGCAGTACTTC. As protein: CASSERLASSYEQYF.